This paragraph reports one T cell receptor (beta chain). V was pared by 3 bases and J by 15 bases, with 12 bases of the junction left unmatched. Germline loops: CDR1 MGHRA, CDR2 YSYEKL. The CDR3 is 14 residues long. Method: immunoSEQ multiplex PCR; TCRdb's copy keeps in-frame clones and lacks some. This table has around 120,000 clones, about 85% appearing once. These data come from a study of blood T cell repertoires in COVID-19. Turning to the study itself: The cDNA or gDNA used as material had been derived from T cells, B-cell-depleted T cells, or PBMCs.

The source material was peripheral blood. The sequence came from a human donor in a cohort sampled during active COVID-19. The chain combines TRBV4-1 with TRBJ2-1, with 9 bases lining up with TRBD1. The CDR3 DNA is TGCGCCAGCAGCCAGGGGGACAGGGTTCCTGGGGGGTTCTTC. This sequence encodes CASSQGDRVPGGFF.